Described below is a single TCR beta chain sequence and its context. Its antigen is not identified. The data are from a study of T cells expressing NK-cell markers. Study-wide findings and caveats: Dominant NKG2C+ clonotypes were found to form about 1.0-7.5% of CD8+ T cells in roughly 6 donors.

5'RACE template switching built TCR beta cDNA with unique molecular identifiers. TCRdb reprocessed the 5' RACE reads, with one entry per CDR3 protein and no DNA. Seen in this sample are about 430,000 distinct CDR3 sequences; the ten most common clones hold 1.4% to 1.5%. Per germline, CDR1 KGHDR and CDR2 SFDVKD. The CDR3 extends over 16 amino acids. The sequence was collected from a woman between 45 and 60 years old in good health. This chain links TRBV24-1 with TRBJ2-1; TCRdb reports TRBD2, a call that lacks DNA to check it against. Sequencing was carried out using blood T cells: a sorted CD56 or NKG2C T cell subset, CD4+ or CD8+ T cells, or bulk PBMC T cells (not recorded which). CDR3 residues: CATSDLGAGGPGEQFF.